These 20 T cell receptor beta chains share one sample of origin, sequenced in a study of blood T cells in healthy people across ages. Primers used in a second PCR of roughly 6 to 11 cycles were a sample-barcoded 5' primer and a J-beta primer mix. TCRdb recomputed calls from the 5' RACE reads with MiXCR, one row per CDR3 protein. The sample holds fewer than 650,000 distinct CDR3 sequences, about 27% seen once. This same sample was also taken into another study, of T cells of mothers and their children.

What was sequenced was blood. These receptors originate from a boy aged 2-9 years in good health.

This clonotype was detected only a few times. This chain joins TRBV18 and TRBJ2-7; D call uncertain. Germline V gene lookup returns CDR1 KGHSH and CDR2 LQKENI. The CDR3 runs 12 residues. Trimming stripped 3 bases from V and 3 bases from J, with 6 bases between. The CDR3 region is CASSPAYYEQYF. For the CDR3, the DNA is TGTGCCAGCTCACCCGCTTACTACGAGCAGTACTTC.

The chain uses TRBV9 and TRBJ2-7; 7 nucleotides align to TRBD1. Trimming removed 3 bases from V and 7 bases from J; junction bases left unmatched: 13. Germline CDR1 SGDLS, CDR2 YYNGEE. This CDR3 has 15 residues. CDR3 DNA sequence: TGTGCCAGCAGCGCCGAGACAGGGCCAGCGGAGGAGCAGTACTTC. This gives the protein CASSAETGPAEEQYF.

This clonotype was detected a few times. The chain couples TRBV19 to TRBJ2-3, with TRBD1 identical over 7 bases. The J segment lost 2 bases and the V segment lost 5 bases, leaving 7 bases of the junction unmatched. Germline loops: CDR1 LNHDA, CDR2 SQIVND (reference sequence). The CDR3 is 15 residues long. CDR3 residues: CASSLGQQVTDTQYF. For the CDR3, the DNA is TGTGCCAGTAGTCTGGGACAGCAAGTCACAGATACGCAGTATTTT.

The gene calls are TRBV9 and TRBJ2-1; the match to TRBD1 covers 9 bases. Unmatched junction bases numbered 16, after V lost 0 bases and J lost 12 bases. CDR1 and CDR2 from the germline V gene are SGDLS and YYNGEE. The CDR3 extends over 17 amino acids. Written as DNA, the CDR3 is TGTGCCAGCAGCGTAGTGCCCTCTGGGACAGGGCCCCAGGGGCAGTTCTTC. Its protein product is CASSVVPSGTGPQGQFF. Looking up the rest from reference TRBV9 and TRBJ2-1 gives the full variable domain: DSGVTQTPKHLITATGQRVTLRCSPRSGDLSVYWYQQSLDQGLQFLIQYYNGEERAKGNILERFSAQQFPDLHSELNLSSLELGDSALYFCASSVVPSGTGPQGQFFGPGTRLTVL.

This sequence joins TRBV28 and TRBJ2-1; D gene unclear. Trimming removed 5 bases at V and 9 bases at J, with 11 bases between. CDR3 size: 12 residues. Germline V gene data show CDR1 as MDHEN and CDR2 as SYDVKM. The CDR3 region is CASSHPGSEQFF. The CDR3 DNA is TGTGCCAGCAGTCACCCAGGCAGTGAGCAGTTCTTC.

The rearrangement uses TRBV7-2 and TRBJ1-4; 8 nucleotides match TRBD1. There are 14 residues in the CDR3. Trimming removed 5 bases from V and 7 bases from J; junction bases left unmatched: 6. Germline lookup yields CDR1 SGHTA and CDR2 FQGNSA. CDR3: CASSHLDRGEKLFF. The DNA of the CDR3 is TGTGCCAGCAGCCACCTAGACAGGGGTGAAAAACTGTTTTTT.

J is TRBJ1-5 and V is TRBV10-3, with TRBD1 matching 7 bases. Germline loops: CDR1 ENHRY, CDR2 SYGVKD. The CDR3 totals 14 residues. Trimming removed 2 bases from V and 6 bases from J; junction bases left unmatched: 4. CDR3 sequence (DNA): TGTGCCATCAGTGAGGTCGCAGGGGGTCAGCCCCAGCATTTT. Its translation: CAISEVAGGQPQHF.

This clonotype was observed a few times. In nucleotides, the CDR3 is TGTGCCAGCCAGCCCCTGAAAGGACGGCAAGAGACCCAGTACTTC. Amino acid sequence: CASQPLKGRQETQYF. This rearrangement joins TRBV7-2 to TRBJ2-5; D not resolved. This CDR3 spans 15 amino acids. Germline CDR1 SGHTA, CDR2 FQGNSA. Between the trimmed V and J ends, which lost 8 bases and 2 bases, there was a span of 18 bases.

The CDR3 spells CASSRGERFYEQYF. The CDR3 DNA reads as TGTGCCAGCAGCCGGGGAGAGAGGTTCTACGAGCAGTACTTC. The chain couples TRBV21-1 to TRBJ2-5; TRBD2 is the table's D call and was not checked against the DNA. The better agreement between TRBJ2-7 and the DNA end casts doubt on the J call. TRBV21-1 is tagged as a pseudogene. The CDR3 is 14 amino acids.

This clonotype has a count of ten or more. The rearrangement uses TRBV7-2 and TRBJ1-3; a weak D match, TRBD1 (6 bases). V was pared by 2 bases and J by 4 bases, with 6 bases between. Germline loops: CDR1 SGHTA, CDR2 FQGNSA. The CDR3 loop spans 13 amino acids. The CDR3 loop reads CASSLQGGNTIYF. As DNA, the CDR3 is TGTGCCAGCAGCTTACAGGGGGGAAACACCATATATTTT.

The V gene is TRBV6-6, the J gene TRBJ2-3, with 10 bases aligning to TRBD2. Trimming at V came to 0 bases and at J to 4 bases, leaving 10 bases not matched to a gene. The V gene's germline CDR1 is MNHNY and CDR2 SVGAGI (reference sequence). CDR3 length: 18 amino acids. The CDR3 nucleotides read TGTGCCAGCAGTTACTCGGGCGGGAGCGGGAGGGGAGCAGATACGCAGTATTTT. It specifies CASSYSGGSGRGADTQYF.

The CDR3 DNA reads TGTGCCAGCAGCCCGGGACTAGCGTCCAGGGGGAAGTTCTTC. It translates to CASSPGLASRGKFF. The chain uses TRBV12-3 or TRBV12-4 and TRBJ2-1, with 10 bases that match TRBD2. V gave up 6 bases and J gave up 14 bases; unmatched junction bases: 13. The CDR3 runs 14 residues.

This sequence joins TRBV6-2 or TRBV6-3 and TRBJ2-4; perhaps TRBD1 as D (6 bases). The CDR3 has 13 residues. Trimming stripped 6 bases from V and 7 bases from J, with 13 bases between. The germline V gene encodes CDR1 MNHEY and CDR2 SVGEGT. The CDR3 region is CASRSTGLNIQYF. The CDR3 DNA sequence: TGTGCCAGCAGGTCTACAGGGTTGAACATTCAGTACTTC.

V and J are TRBV7-9 and TRBJ2-7; 9 positions match TRBD2. The length of the CDR3 is 14 residues. V gave up 1 base and J gave up 8 bases; unmatched junction bases: 6. CDR1 SEHNR and CDR2 FQNEAQ come from the germline V gene (reference sequence). The CDR3 spells CASSLGREGLKQYF. DNA for the CDR3: TGTGCCAGCAGCTTAGGGCGGGAGGGCCTGAAGCAGTACTTC.

The chain employs TRBV12-3 or TRBV12-4 and TRBJ2-3; 12 bases align to TRBD2. The ends lost 2 bases at V and 6 bases at J; junction bases unmatched: 15. The length of the CDR3 is 19 residues. This CDR3 reads CASSLSASGRATSVDTQYF. The CDR3 bases are TGTGCCAGCAGTTTAAGCGCTAGCGGGAGGGCTACGTCCGTGGATACGCAGTATTTT.

The J gene is TRBJ2-7, the V gene TRBV28; tentative D call: TRBD2 (6 bases). The V end lost 2 bases, the J end lost 5 bases, and 22 bases lay between the germline ends. Germline V gene lookup returns CDR1 MDHEN and CDR2 SYDVKM. The CDR3 is made up of 17 amino acids. The CDR3 loop is CASSLPHVTRKDHEQYF. CDR3 nucleotide sequence: TGTGCCAGCAGTTTACCGCATGTGACTAGGAAGGACCACGAGCAGTACTTC.

The genes are TRBV5-1 and TRBJ2-5, with D perhaps matching TRBD2 (6 bases). CDR3 length: 15 amino acids. Trimming took off 4 bases at V and 1 base at J, with 14 bases between the two ends. Germline CDR1 reads SGHRS; CDR2 reads YFSETQ. CDR3 nucleotide sequence: TGCGCCAGCAGCCCGGAAGCGGGCCCCCAAGAGACCCAGTACTTC. Its translation: CASSPEAGPQETQYF.

CDR3 DNA: TGCAGTGCTAGAGTCCAGACAGGGGTCTCTGGAAACACCATATATTTT. Amino acids: CSARVQTGVSGNTIYF. The chain couples TRBV20-1 to TRBJ1-3, with 8 bases matching TRBD1. CDR1 is DFQATT and CDR2 is SNEGSKA in the germline V gene (reference sequence). The CDR3 totals 16 residues. V lost 1 base, J lost 0 bases, and 5 bases stayed unmatched.

This clonotype was recorded a few times. This rearrangement joins TRBV2 to TRBJ1-3; D ambiguous. The CDR3 is made up of 15 amino acids. V lost 7 bases and J lost 0, with 13 bases in between. CDR1 and CDR2 (germline): SNHLY, FYNNEI. This chain's CDR3 is CASNPGASSGNTIYF. In nucleotides, the CDR3 is TGTGCCAGCAACCCGGGAGCGAGCTCTGGAAACACCATATATTTT.

This clonotype has just a few counts. The chain joins TRBV12-3 or TRBV12-4 to TRBJ2-6; D may be TRBD1 (5 bases). The germline V and J ends were trimmed by 7 bases and 4 bases, with 14 bases remaining between them. The CDR3 is 15 amino acids. Written as DNA, the CDR3 is TGTGCCAGCACACTACTGACAGCAGGGGCCAACGTCCTGACTTTC. Translation: CASTLLTAGANVLTF.